The 27 T cell receptor beta chains below come from one sample, sequenced in a study of T cells in Graves' hyperthyroidism and ophthalmopathy. TCR beta CDR3 region amplification was performed from RNA transcripts. First-round RT-PCR targeting the TCR CDR3 was performed with the HTBI primer set. Via MiXCR, TCRdb re-called the multiplex PCR reads, giving one row per CDR3 protein. This table holds some 350,000 distinct CDR3 sequences, around 15% found once. Sample: blood. The receptors come from a woman in her fifties or sixties with Graves' ophthalmopathy.

This clonotype was seen repeatedly, ten times or more. The chain combines TRBV11-2 with TRBJ2-1; D is uncertain. The CDR3 runs to 13 residues. Trimming took off 2 bases at V and 9 bases at J, with 11 bases between the two ends. Germline V gives CDR1 SGHAT, CDR2 FQNNGV. CDR3 DNA sequence: TGTGCCAGCAGCTTAACTCTTGACGGTGAGCAGTTCTTC. This translates into CASSLTLDGEQFF.

This clonotype turned up a few times. V usage is TRBV29-1 and J usage is TRBJ2-5; no definite D call. Germline loops: CDR1 SQVTM, CDR2 ANQGSEA. The CDR3 has 11 residues. The germline V and J ends were trimmed by 1 base and 4 bases, with 4 bases remaining between them. The CDR3 loop is CSVEGLETQYF. The CDR3 nucleotides read TGCAGCGTTGAAGGCTTAGAGACCCAGTACTTC.

Ten or more counts support this clonotype. V is TRBV24-1 and J is TRBJ2-5; 10 positions agree with TRBD2. Germline V gene data show CDR1 as KGHDR and CDR2 as SFDVKD. The CDR3 sequence is 16 residues long. J was trimmed by 3 bases and V by 4 bases; bases with no gene match: 7. The CDR3 DNA is TGTGCCACCAGTGAGCCGAGCGGGAGGGATGAAGAGACCCAGTACTTC. Its protein product is CATSEPSGRDEETQYF.

This clonotype was seen many times. This rearrangement joins TRBV5-6 to TRBJ2-5; TRBD1 matches at 10 bases. Germline CDR1 SGHDT, CDR2 YYEEEE. Trimming removed 4 bases from V and 2 bases from J; junction bases left unmatched: 8. The CDR3 consists of 16 residues. The CDR3 bases are TGTGCCAGCAGCCCGGACAGGGGGACTTCTCAAGAGACCCAGTACTTC. The encoded protein is CASSPDRGTSQETQYF.

This chain links TRBV12-3 or TRBV12-4 with TRBJ1-1; tentatively, D is TRBD1 (6 bases). The CDR3 sequence is 14 residues long. Deletions cut 6 bases from V and 1 base from J, with 12 bases between. The CDR3 loop is CASRTWTENTEAFF. The DNA of the CDR3 is TGTGCCAGCAGGACTTGGACAGAGAACACTGAAGCTTTCTTT.

This clonotype was observed once. J is TRBJ1-4 and V is TRBV20-1; 7 bases map to TRBD1. Germline V CDR1 and CDR2: DFQATT, SNEGSKA (reference sequence). The CDR3 is 13 amino acids. Losses at the gene ends were 4 bases for V and 5 bases for J; bases not matched to a gene: 4. Here the CDR3 reads CSAKQGRNEKLFF. CDR3 coding DNA: TGCAGTGCTAAACAGGGGCGGAATGAAAAACTGTTTTTT.

The chain couples TRBV6-1 to TRBJ2-1, with D possibly TRBD2 on 7 matching bases. CDR3 length: 15 amino acids. V dropped 6 bases and J dropped 8 bases, with 20 bases sitting between them. The germline V gene encodes CDR1 MNHNS and CDR2 SASEGT. CDR3 region: CASSRSGGRGDEQFF. The CDR3 bases are TGTGCCAGCAGCCGATCCGGGGGGCGCGGGGATGAGCAGTTCTTC.

The J gene is TRBJ2-2, the V gene TRBV9; 8 nucleotides agree with TRBD2. Germline CDR1 reads SGDLS; CDR2 reads YYNGEE. This CDR3 is 16 amino acids long. With 0 bases clipped from V and 7 bases from J, the junction kept 8 bases outside the gene matches. The CDR3 sequence: CASSVVQAGVVGELFF. The CDR3 DNA follows: TGTGCCAGCAGCGTAGTCCAAGCGGGAGTGGTCGGGGAGCTGTTTTTT.

The table lists this clonotype with many counts. This chain connects TRBV28 to TRBJ2-1; TRBD1 matches 7 bases. Trimming at V came to 1 base and at J to 1 base, leaving 4 bases not matched to a gene. This CDR3 is 16 amino acids long. Germline CDR1 MDHEN, CDR2 SYDVKM. Here the CDR3 reads CASSLLSGGSYNEQFF. CDR3 in DNA: TGTGCCAGCAGTTTATTATCAGGGGGTTCCTACAATGAGCAGTTCTTC.

The gene calls are TRBV29-1 and TRBJ2-1, with D tentatively TRBD2 (8 bases). Germline V gene lookup returns CDR1 SQVTM and CDR2 ANQGSEA. Trimming pared 8 bases from V and 3 bases from J, leaving 17 bases between. There are 14 residues in the CDR3. CDR3: CSSPGRGLYNEQFF. In DNA, the CDR3 is TGCAGCTCACCCGGGAGGGGGCTCTACAATGAGCAGTTCTTC.

V is TRBV4-1 and J is TRBJ2-2, with D hard to call. The CDR3 is 15 amino acids. Trimming removed 0 bases from V and 1 base from J, with 6 bases in between. CDR1 is MGHRA and CDR2 is YSYEKL in the germline V gene. The CDR3 DNA sequence: TGCGCCAGCAGCCAAGAGGCCGTGAACACCGGGGAGCTGTTTTTT. This sequence encodes CASSQEAVNTGELFF.

This clonotype was counted many times. The J gene is TRBJ2-1, the V gene TRBV5-1, with D perhaps matching TRBD1 or TRBD2 (6 bases each). The CDR3 sequence is 16 residues long. In germline, CDR1 is SGHRS, CDR2 YFSETQ. Trimming cost V 4 bases and J 7 bases, with 21 bases left between them. Here the CDR3 reads CASSGGVTGARNEQFF. CDR3 coding DNA: TGCGCCAGCAGCGGGGGCGTGACGGGAGCTAGAAATGAGCAGTTCTTC.

The chain carries TRBV10-3 and TRBJ2-5, with D maybe TRBD2 (6 bases). The CDR3 spans 14 residues. The V end was cut by 4 bases, the J end by 2 bases, with 11 bases between. The germline CDR1 and CDR2 sequences are ENHRY and SYGVKD. CDR3 residues: CAISGSGLQETQYF. Here the CDR3 DNA reads TGTGCCATCAGTGGGAGCGGGTTGCAAGAGACCCAGTACTTC.

V is TRBV20-1 and J is TRBJ2-7, with TRBD2 identical over 8 bases. Per the germline V gene, CDR1 is DFQATT and CDR2 is SNEGSKA (reference sequence). V shed 4 bases and J 3 bases; nucleotides not matched to a gene: 20. The CDR3 length is 18 residues. The CDR3 nucleotides read TGCAGTGCTACTTCGCCGGGAGGGACTGAGAGCCGCGACTACGAGCAGTACTTC. This sequence encodes CSATSPGGTESRDYEQYF.

This clonotype appeared many times. The chain combines TRBV7-2 with TRBJ2-1, with 8 bases that match TRBD2. CDR3 length: 15 residues. With V trimmed by 6 bases and J by 3 bases, 7 bases remained unmatched. Germline V lookup: CDR1 SGHTA, CDR2 FQGNSA. The CDR3, as DNA: TGTGCCAGCAGGCCTCGTAGCGGGGACTACAATGAGCAGTTCTTC. This gives the protein CASRPRSGDYNEQFF.

In its sample, this clonotype was seen a few times. The rearrangement joins TRBV2 to TRBJ2-2, with D hard to call. The CDR3 runs 13 residues. V lost 0 bases and J 6 bases, leaving 5 bases between the germline ends. CDR1 and CDR2 (germline): SNHLY, FYNNEI. CDR3 residues: CASSEAHAGELFF. The CDR3 region has the DNA TGTGCCAGCAGTGAAGCCCATGCCGGGGAGCTGTTTTTT.

In its sample, this clonotype was seen many times. The rearrangement links TRBV3-1 to TRBJ1-1; D ambiguous. CDR3 length: 13 amino acids. Germline CDR1 is LGHDT and CDR2 is YNNKEL (reference sequence). Between the trimmed V and J ends, which lost 4 bases and 0 bases, there was a span of 6 bases. This CDR3 is CASSREMNTEAFF. Here the CDR3 DNA reads TGTGCCAGCAGCCGAGAGATGAACACTGAAGCTTTCTTT. Filled out from reference TRBV3-1 and TRBJ1-1, the complete variable domain reads DTAVSQTPKYLVTQMGNDKSIKCEQNLGHDTMYWYKQDSKKFLKIMFSYNNKELIINETVPNRFSPKSPDKAHLNLHINSLELGDSAVYFCASSREMNTEAFFGQGTRLTVV.

This clonotype was observed at least ten times. The chain has TRBV5-1 and TRBJ2-2; 11 nucleotides match TRBD2. This CDR3 is built from 16 residues. CDR1 is SGHRS, CDR2 YFSETQ, per germline. Germline trimming cut 1 base from V and 3 bases from J; bases unmatched to any gene: 2. The CDR3 sequence is CASSLLGLADTGELFF. The CDR3 DNA sequence: TGCGCCAGCAGCTTGTTGGGACTAGCGGACACCGGGGAGCTGTTTTTT.

This clonotype was recorded at least ten times. V usage is TRBV11-3 and J usage is TRBJ2-1, with D tentatively TRBD2 (5 bases). The V end lost 5 bases, the J end lost 0 bases, and 11 bases lay between the germline ends. This CDR3 region has 15 residues. The germline gives CDR1 SGHNT, CDR2 YENEEA. CDR3 amino acids: CASSPRAVSYNEQFF. CDR3 nucleotides: TGTGCCAGCAGCCCCCGAGCGGTCTCCTACAATGAGCAGTTCTTC.

This sequence joins TRBV30 and TRBJ2-3, with TRBD2 matching 13 bases. Per the germline V gene, CDR1 is GTSNPN and CDR2 is SVGIG (reference sequence). This CDR3 is built from 18 residues. Losses at the gene ends were 2 bases for V and 4 bases for J; bases not matched to a gene: 12. In DNA form, the CDR3 reads TGTGCCTGGAGTTCGAGCGGGACTAGCGGGATTCCGCCAGATACGCAGTATTTT. Translation: CAWSSSGTSGIPPDTQYF.

This clonotype was counted only a few times. The V and J genes are TRBV10-1 and TRBJ2-3; 8 bases are shared with TRBD1. This CDR3 comprises 13 residues. The germline CDR1 and CDR2 sequences are WNHNN and SYGVQD (reference sequence). The junction had 4 bases not matched to a gene; V was cut back by 9 bases and J by 2 bases. CDR3 DNA sequence: TGCGCCAGGACAGGGGCCCTCACAGATACGCAGTATTTT. It yields the protein CARTGALTDTQYF.

This clonotype was seen at least ten times. The rearrangement uses TRBV11-2 and TRBJ2-5, with TRBD2 matching 10 bases. V lost 3 bases to trimming and J lost 5 bases; unmatched junction nucleotides: 3. Germline V lookup: CDR1 SGHAT, CDR2 FQNNGV. This CDR3 region has 14 residues. CDR3 nucleotides: TGTGCCAGCAGCTTCACTAGCGGGACCGAGACCCAGTACTTC. Protein: CASSFTSGTETQYF.

This clonotype was counted between two and nine times. The chain is built from TRBV15 and TRBJ2-7; 9 positions agree with TRBD1. Germline lookup yields CDR1 LNHNV and CDR2 YYDKDF (reference sequence). The CDR3 extends over 14 amino acids. The ends lost 5 bases at V and 5 bases at J; junction bases unmatched: 7. The CDR3 spells CATSGTGRGDEQYF. CDR3 nucleotide sequence: TGTGCCACCAGCGGGACAGGGCGGGGCGACGAGCAGTACTTC.

This clonotype was counted at least ten times. J is TRBJ1-4 and V is TRBV29-1; D call uncertain. This CDR3 region has 12 residues. With 7 bases removed from V and 7 bases from J, the gap between germline ends came to 13 bases. The germline V gene has CDR1 SQVTM and CDR2 ANQGSEA. The CDR3 sequence: CSAQALGEKLFF. The CDR3 region has the DNA TGCAGCGCCCAGGCACTAGGTGAAAAACTGTTTTTT. The full variable domain, its missing parts supplied by reference TRBV29-1 and TRBJ1-4, is SAVISQKPSRDICQRGTSLTIQCQVDSQVTMMFWYRQQPGQSLTLIATANQGSEATYESGFVIDKFPISRPNLTFSTLTVSNMSPEDSSIYLCSAQALGEKLFFGSGTQLSVL.

This clonotype was counted a few times. One junction end disagrees with the germline gene, perhaps due to a read error. The rearrangement uses TRBV24-1 and TRBJ1-6; weak D call: TRBD1 (5 bases). The germline gives CDR1 KGHDR, CDR2 SFDVKD. This CDR3 has 13 residues. CDR3 residues: CATSEQPGREQYF. For the CDR3, the DNA is TGTGCCACCAGTGAACAACCGGGACGCGAGCAGTACTTT.

The chain couples TRBV6-4 to TRBJ1-2; D may be TRBD1 (6 bases). The CDR3 has 14 amino acids. The germline CDR1 and CDR2 sequences are MRHNA and SNTAGT. V was shortened by 8 bases and J by 7 bases, with 20 bases between the two germline ends. The CDR3, as DNA: TGTGCCAGCGTATCCTCTGGGGGGCCGCTTGGCTACACCTTC. It yields the protein CASVSSGGPLGYTF.

This clonotype appeared many times. The gene calls are TRBV15 and TRBJ2-3, with 9 nucleotides matching TRBD1. The CDR3 spans 17 residues. V was clipped by 0 bases and J by 6 bases; unmatched bases: 10. Per germline, CDR1 LNHNV and CDR2 YYDKDF (reference sequence). The CDR3 spells CATSRDSIGTGRDTQYF. Here the CDR3 DNA reads TGTGCCACCAGCAGAGATTCAATTGGGACAGGGAGGGATACGCAGTATTTT.